This TCR beta chain stems from a study of blood T cell repertoires in COVID-19. The wider study: COVID-19 samples collected from the United States, Italy and Spain covered acute and convalescent phases. Sources were T cells, B-cell-depleted T cells, or PBMCs; the material itself was cDNA or gDNA.

Original processing methods: Amplified reference gene primers provided the basis for estimating nucleated cell counts. Clones were sequenced by immunoSEQ multiplex PCR, and TCRdb holds only the in-frame ones, with some missing. V and J calls and clone size follow that table, whereas D and trimming were derived from the DNA. The sample carries 200,000 to 300,000 clones, around nine tenths recorded once. After removal of 1 base from V and 8 bases from J, the junction contained 3 bases not matched to a gene. Germline CDR1 is LGHDT and CDR2 is YNNKEL (reference sequence). CDR3 length equals 14 residues. The V gene is TRBV3-1 (or the pseudogene TRBV3-2), the J gene TRBJ2-3; 10 bases align to TRBD2. This clonotype originated in a young man with active or convalescent COVID-19. The sequencing input was peripheral blood. The CDR3 reads CASSQGLAGVTQYF. The CDR3 coding sequence is TGTGCCAGCAGCCAAGGGCTAGCGGGGGTTACGCAGTATTTT.